Below are 19 T cell receptor beta chains sequenced from a single sample in a study of T-cell reconstitution after alpha-beta-depleted transplantation in children. Unique molecular identifiers were built into the TCRbeta library. MiXCR, applied by TCRdb to the PCR reads, yields one record per CDR3 protein. The sample yields over 70,000 distinct CDR3 sequences, more than 9% seen once. The sample here was PBMCs from the stem cell graft donor, taken from the stem cell graft. All receptors derive from a human donor who donated a stem cell graft to a child with inherited bone marrow failure.

In its sample, this clonotype was seen many times. The rearrangement links TRBV7-9 to TRBJ2-7, with D possibly matching TRBD2 (6 bases). CDR3 length: 16 residues. The V and J ends lost 1 base and 1 base respectively, with 14 bases between them. CDR1 and CDR2 (germline): SEHNR, FQNEAQ (reference sequence). CDR3 in amino acids: CASSLEKGGTSYEQYF. In nucleotides, the CDR3 is TGTGCCAGCAGCTTAGAAAAAGGCGGGACTTCCTACGAGCAGTACTTC.

This clonotype showed up many times. The chain carries TRBV27 and TRBJ2-1; D not resolved. The CDR3 spans 17 residues. V shed 3 bases and J shed 9 bases, with 24 bases lying between them. CDR1 MNHEY and CDR2 SMNVEV come from the germline V gene (reference sequence). The CDR3 DNA reads TGTGCCAGCAGTTTCCGTATCGACGCCTCTCCGGTTCGTGAGCAGTTCTTC. Translated, it gives CASSFRIDASPVREQFF.

Remarks on this clonotype: One end of the junction varies from germline; a read error may be responsible. The CDR3 spells CSARDLNCYNEQFF. The CDR3 DNA reads as TGCAGTGCTAGAGATCTTAACTGCTACAATGAGCAGTTCTTT. This rearrangement joins TRBV20-1 to TRBJ2-1; the D is unclear. This CDR3 is 14 amino acids long. CDR1 is DFQATT, CDR2 SNEGSKA, per germline (reference sequence).

In its sample, this clonotype was seen many times. V gene TRBV6-1 combines with J gene TRBJ2-3; D call uncertain. In germline, CDR1 is MNHNS, CDR2 SASEGT. The V end lost 4 bases, the J end lost 0 bases, and 14 bases lay between the germline ends. The CDR3 has 16 amino acids. The CDR3 reads CASSVTVWDSTDTQYF. CDR3 nucleotides: TGTGCCAGCAGTGTTACTGTATGGGATAGCACAGATACGCAGTATTTT.

This clonotype was detected many times. This chain connects TRBV7-9 to TRBJ1-1; D unresolved. Deletions cut 5 bases from V and 1 base from J, with 14 bases between. Germline V gene sequence: CDR1 SEHNR, CDR2 FQNEAQ (reference sequence). This CDR3 is built from 15 residues. DNA for the CDR3: TGTGCCAGCAGCCCCCGGAGGGCGGCGAACACTGAAGCTTTCTTT. Amino acids: CASSPRRAANTEAFF. Based on the CDR3 plus reference TRBV7-9 and TRBJ1-1, the full variable domain is DTGVSQNPRHKITKRGQNVTFRCDPISEHNRLYWYRQTLGQGPEFLTYFQNEAQLEKSRLLSDRFSAERPKGSFSTLEIQRTEQGDSAMYLCASSPRRAANTEAFFGQGTRLTVV.

The chain employs TRBV7-3 and TRBJ2-6; 7 bases agree with TRBD1. V lost 6 bases, J lost 1 base, and 9 bases stayed unmatched. Looked up from germline, CDR1 is SGHTA and CDR2 is FQGTGA. The CDR3 has 17 residues. The CDR3, as DNA: TGTGCCAGCAGATCAACAGGGGTGTGGTCTGGGGCCAACGTCCTGACTTTC. Protein sequence: CASRSTGVWSGANVLTF.

The genes are TRBV24-1 and TRBJ2-1; TRBD2 agrees at 10 bases. The CDR3 runs 12 residues. From germline, CDR1 is KGHDR and CDR2 SFDVKD. V lost 9 bases, J lost 8 bases, and 3 bases stayed unmatched. The CDR3 reads CATQLAGYEQFF. In nucleotides, the CDR3 is TGTGCCACCCAACTAGCGGGATATGAGCAGTTCTTC.

This clonotype was recorded many times. The J gene is TRBJ2-5, the V gene TRBV7-2, with 8 nucleotides matching TRBD1. This CDR3 region has 14 residues. Germline CDR1 reads SGHTA; CDR2 reads FQGNSA. Germline trimming cut 7 bases from V and 5 bases from J; bases unmatched to any gene: 9. CDR3 amino acids: CASNTGQALETQYF. The CDR3 region has the DNA TGTGCCAGCAATACGGGACAGGCCCTGGAGACCCAGTACTTC.

This clonotype has more than one count but fewer than ten. V is TRBV12-3 or TRBV12-4 and J is TRBJ2-5; D uncertain. This CDR3 region has 13 residues. V shed 0 bases and J shed 4 bases, with 6 bases lying between them. CDR3 protein: CASSLARAETQYF. In nucleotides, the CDR3 is TGTGCCAGCAGTTTAGCTAGGGCAGAGACCCAGTACTTC.

A few counts support this clonotype. The gene calls are TRBV20-1 and TRBJ2-5, with D possibly matching TRBD1 (6 bases). Trimming shortened V by 3 bases and J by 3 bases, and 8 bases separated the two germline ends. This CDR3 comprises 12 residues. Per germline, CDR1 DFQATT and CDR2 SNEGSKA (reference sequence). The CDR3 DNA reads as TGCAGTGCTAGTCCAGGGGAAGAGACCCAGTACTTC. Amino acids: CSASPGEETQYF.

The rearrangement joins TRBV4-3 to TRBJ2-7; D possibly corresponds to TRBD1 (6 bases). The germline V and J ends were trimmed by 2 bases and 3 bases, with 14 bases remaining between them. Per germline, CDR1 LGHNA and CDR2 YSLEER. The CDR3 is made up of 15 amino acids. CDR3 nucleotide sequence: TGCGCCAGCAGCCAAAGCCGGGACACCTTCTACGAGCAGTACTTC. Amino acid sequence: CASSQSRDTFYEQYF.

This clonotype was picked up many times. The chain is built from TRBV4-2 and TRBJ2-3; 7 bases map to TRBD2. This CDR3 region has 17 residues. With V trimmed by 2 bases and J by 0 bases, 8 bases remained unmatched. Looked up from germline, CDR1 is LGHNA and CDR2 is YNFKEQ. The DNA of the CDR3 is TGTGCCAGCAGCCAATTCTCACTAGCGACTAGCACAGATACGCAGTATTTT. Amino acid sequence: CASSQFSLATSTDTQYF.

This clonotype was observed many times. The chain couples TRBV5-1 to TRBJ2-2, with 7 bases aligning to TRBD1. The CDR3 sequence is 15 residues long. Germline V gives CDR1 SGHRS, CDR2 YFSETQ. After removal of 5 bases from V and 6 bases from J, the junction contained 10 bases not matched to a gene. DNA of the CDR3: TGCGCCAGCAGTTCGAACAGGGGTGGATCCGGGGAGCTGTTTTTT. It encodes CASSSNRGGSGELFF.

The chain employs TRBV20-1 and TRBJ2-7, with 7 bases aligning to TRBD2. V dropped 7 bases and J dropped 5; count of bases not matched to a gene: 11. CDR1 and CDR2 (germline): DFQATT, SNEGSKA (reference sequence). This CDR3 region has 13 residues. CDR3 nucleotide sequence: TGCAGTGTCCACCGGGTAGCGGGTAACGAGCAGTACTTC. Translation gives CSVHRVAGNEQYF.

In its sample, this clonotype was seen many times. V gene TRBV28 combines with J gene TRBJ2-1, with 7 bases aligning to TRBD2. The CDR3 covers 15 residues. In germline, CDR1 is MDHEN, CDR2 SYDVKM. The V gene end was trimmed by 0 bases and the J gene end by 2 bases; junction bases not matched to a gene: 1. The CDR3 region has the DNA TGTGCCAGCAGTTTATGGCGGGAGACCTACAATGAGCAGTTCTTC. This sequence encodes CASSLWRETYNEQFF.

This clonotype was detected ten times or more. The chain employs TRBV5-1 and TRBJ2-2, with D unclear. CDR1 SGHRS and CDR2 YFSETQ come from the germline V gene. The CDR3 has 14 residues. Trimming cost V 0 bases and J 0 bases, with 3 bases left between them. CDR3 DNA: TGCGCCAGCAGCTTGGGGACGAACACCGGGGAGCTGTTTTTT. Its protein product is CASSLGTNTGELFF.

This clonotype was counted ten times or more. The chain couples TRBV6-5 to TRBJ1-5, with unresolved D. Germline V gene data show CDR1 as MNHEY and CDR2 as SVGAGI. This CDR3 contains 14 residues. The V end lost 4 bases, the J end lost 6 bases, and 13 bases lay between the germline ends. The chain's CDR3 is CASSSPGSGQPQHF. Here the CDR3 DNA reads TGTGCCAGCAGTTCTCCGGGATCTGGTCAGCCCCAGCATTTT.

This clonotype was observed at least ten times. V gene TRBV14 combines with J gene TRBJ1-2, with 7 positions matching TRBD1. Germline CDR1 reads SGHDN; CDR2 reads FVKESK. After removal of 1 base from V and 3 bases from J, the junction contained 5 bases not matched to a gene. The length of the CDR3 is 15 residues. This chain's CDR3 is CASSQGQGGDYGYTF. In DNA form, the CDR3 reads TGTGCCAGCAGCCAAGGACAGGGAGGAGACTATGGCTACACCTTC.

The table lists this clonotype with many counts. This chain uses TRBV5-1 with TRBJ2-7, with a possible D match to TRBD1 (6 bases). V was trimmed by 0 bases and J by 2 bases, leaving 12 bases between them. The CDR3 covers 15 residues. From germline, CDR1 is SGHRS and CDR2 YFSETQ. The CDR3 loop reads CASSLGGSGAYEQYF. CDR3 DNA sequence: TGCGCCAGCAGCTTGGGAGGGTCAGGGGCCTACGAGCAGTACTTC.